The clone carrying this TCR beta chain was picked up many times. Its antigen remains unknown. These data originate in a study of T-cell memory formation after mild COVID-19. General study findings and limits: Whether day 37 second-wave clones are SARS-CoV-2-specific was not confirmed. Some clones that responded turned up in pre-infection memory, which suggests that cross-reactive memory joined in. Clones shrinking between day 15 and 85 showed a balanced CD4/CD8 split, and those that grew later tilted toward CD4+.

TCRdb passed the 5' RACE reads through MiXCR, listing each CDR3 protein once. The repertoire has over 10,000 distinct CDR3 sequences, about 12% of them found once; the top ten carry 49%. The CDR3 has 18 amino acids. The V gene lost 2 bases and the J gene lost 2 bases, with 19 bases spanning the gap. Germline V gene lookup returns CDR1 SEHNR and CDR2 FQNEAQ (reference sequence). The J gene is TRBJ1-5, the V gene TRBV7-9; D gene uncertain. The sequence derives from an adult woman who had mild COVID-19 (a few samples of this study predate the infection). Cell type and time point are not known. The sequenced material came from PBMCs or a T cell subset sorted from them (not recorded which). The CDR3 loop is CASSLQPPGKYGNQPQHF. Here the CDR3 DNA reads TGTGCCAGCAGCTTACAACCCCCCGGGAAATACGGCAATCAGCCCCAGCATTTT.